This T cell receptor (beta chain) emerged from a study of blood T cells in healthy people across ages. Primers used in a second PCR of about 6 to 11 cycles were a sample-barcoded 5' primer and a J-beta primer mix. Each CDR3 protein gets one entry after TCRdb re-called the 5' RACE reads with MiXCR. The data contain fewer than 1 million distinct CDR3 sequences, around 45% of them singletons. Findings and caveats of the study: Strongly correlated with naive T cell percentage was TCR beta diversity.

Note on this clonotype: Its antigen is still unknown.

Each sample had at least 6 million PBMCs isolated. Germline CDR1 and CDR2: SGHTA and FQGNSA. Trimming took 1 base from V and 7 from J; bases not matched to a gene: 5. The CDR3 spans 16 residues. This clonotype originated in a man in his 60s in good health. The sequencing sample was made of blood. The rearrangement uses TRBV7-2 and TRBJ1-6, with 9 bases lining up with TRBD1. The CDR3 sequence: CASSLVGTGTNSPLHF. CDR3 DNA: TGTGCCAGCAGCTTAGTAGGGACAGGGACCAATTCACCCCTCCACTTT.